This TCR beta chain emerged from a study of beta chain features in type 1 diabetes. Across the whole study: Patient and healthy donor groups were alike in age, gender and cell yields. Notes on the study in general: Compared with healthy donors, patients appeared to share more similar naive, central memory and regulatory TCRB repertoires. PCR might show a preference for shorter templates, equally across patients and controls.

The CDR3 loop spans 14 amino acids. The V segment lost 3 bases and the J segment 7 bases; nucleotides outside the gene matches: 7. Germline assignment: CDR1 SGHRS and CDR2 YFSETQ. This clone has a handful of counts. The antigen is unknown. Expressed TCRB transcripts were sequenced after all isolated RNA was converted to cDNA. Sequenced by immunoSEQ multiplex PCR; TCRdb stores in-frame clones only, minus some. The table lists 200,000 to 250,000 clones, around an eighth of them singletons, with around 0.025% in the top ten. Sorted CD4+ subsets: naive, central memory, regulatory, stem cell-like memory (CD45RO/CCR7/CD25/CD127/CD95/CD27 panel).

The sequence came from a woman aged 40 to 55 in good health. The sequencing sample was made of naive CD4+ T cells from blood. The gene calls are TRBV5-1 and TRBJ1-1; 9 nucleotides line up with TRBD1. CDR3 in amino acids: CASSSGTGYDEAFF. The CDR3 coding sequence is TGCGCCAGCAGCTCCGGGACAGGGTACGATGAAGCTTTCTTT.